Following are 32 T cell receptor beta chains from one sample sequenced in a study of cytomegalovirus exposure and HLA in healthy donors. The PCR made use of 60 Vbeta and 13 Jbeta primers. Sequencing used immunoSEQ multiplex PCR; TCRdb keeps in-frame clones, though not all of them. Of about 140,000 clones listed, around 57% are singletons. Sequencing was carried out using PBMCs. Receptor source: a male donor in good health and CMV-seronegative.

J is TRBJ2-1 and V is TRBV5-1, with a possible D match to TRBD2 (6 bases). The CDR3 spans 14 residues. Germline lookup yields CDR1 SGHRS and CDR2 YFSETQ. V gave up 3 bases and J gave up 7 bases, with 14 bases separating them. The CDR3 loop reads CASSSGLQYNEQFF. CDR3 nucleotide sequence: TGCGCCAGCAGCTCGGGACTTCAATATAATGAGCAGTTCTTC.

The chain joins TRBV28 to TRBJ2-5; 12 bases align to TRBD2. The CDR3 extends over 17 amino acids. V gave up 3 bases and J gave up 3 bases; unmatched junction bases: 8. Germline V gene lookup returns CDR1 MDHEN and CDR2 SYDVKM. CDR3 in DNA: TGTGCCAGCAGTTTCGTAAGACTAGCGGGGGAGGAAGAGACCCAGTACTTC. Protein: CASSFVRLAGEEETQYF.

The chain joins TRBV27 to TRBJ2-7; 7 positions agree with TRBD1. J lost 0 bases, V lost 0 bases, and 5 bases had no gene match. CDR3 length: 16 residues. The germline V gene encodes CDR1 MNHEY and CDR2 SMNVEV (reference sequence). CDR3 sequence (DNA): TGTGCCAGCAGTTTATCGGTGGGGACAGCCTCCTACGAGCAGTACTTC. Its protein is CASSLSVGTASYEQYF.

This chain uses TRBV7-2 with TRBJ2-3; 9 nucleotides match TRBD2. This CDR3 spans 15 amino acids. J lost 0 bases, V lost 5 bases, and 3 bases had no gene match. Germline-derived CDR1 and CDR2 are SGHTA and FQGNSA. CDR3 amino acids: CASSPSGTSTDTQYF. CDR3 coding DNA: TGTGCCAGCAGCCCTAGCGGGACTAGCACAGATACGCAGTATTTT. Full variable domain (remainder filled in from reference TRBV7-2 and TRBJ2-3): GAGVSQSPSNKVTEKGKDVELRCDPISGHTALYWYRQSLGQGLEFLIYFQGNSAPDKSGLPSDRFSAERTGGSVSTLTIQRTQQEDSAVYLCASSPSGTSTDTQYFGPGTRLTVL.

The chain couples TRBV2 to TRBJ2-7; no definite D call. The CDR3 runs 14 residues. The V end lost 7 bases, the J end lost 1 base, and 14 bases lay between the germline ends. Per germline, CDR1 SNHLY and CDR2 FYNNEI. The CDR3 loop is CASTLLRSSYEQYF. CDR3 nucleotide sequence: TGTGCCAGCACCCTGCTCCGCAGTTCCTACGAGCAGTACTTC.

This clone appeared once. The chain carries TRBV7-8 and TRBJ2-1; 7 nucleotides align to TRBD2. Germline CDR1 and CDR2: SGHVS and FQNEAQ. With V trimmed by 5 bases and J by 9 bases, 13 bases remained unmatched. The CDR3 totals 15 residues. CDR3 in amino acids: CASSPRGVGAGEQFF. The CDR3 bases are TGTGCCAGCAGCCCCCGGGGGGTTGGGGCGGGTGAGCAGTTCTTC.

As regards this clone: The germline gene is not matched at one end of the junction; a read error may be the cause. The chain combines TRBV7-6 with TRBJ2-1; D unresolved. The CDR3 covers 13 residues. Germline V gene data show CDR1 as SGHVS and CDR2 as FNYEAQ. The CDR3: CASSLSQYSEQFF. The CDR3 DNA sequence: TGTGCCAGCAGCTTGTCACAGTACAGTGAGCAGTTCTTC. Filled out from reference TRBV7-6 and TRBJ2-1, the complete variable domain reads GAGVSQSPRYKVTKRGQDVALRCDPISGHVSLYWYRQALGQGPEFLTYFNYEAQQDKSGLPNDRFSAERPEGSISTLTIQRTEQRDSAMYRCASSLSQYSEQFFGPGTRLTVL.

This clone was picked up a small number of times. This chain links TRBV6-5 with TRBJ2-4; maybe TRBD1 (6 bases). V dropped 0 bases and J dropped 9 bases, with 18 bases sitting between them. This CDR3 is 16 amino acids long. Germline assignment: CDR1 MNHEY and CDR2 SVGAGI. The CDR3 loop reads CASSYSGQGRYIIQYF. In DNA, the CDR3 is TGTGCCAGCAGTTACTCCGGGCAGGGGCGATACATCATTCAGTACTTC.

The chain uses TRBV12-5 and TRBJ1-2, with 9 bases identical to TRBD1. This CDR3 is built from 15 residues. Germline V gene sequence: CDR1 LGHNT, CDR2 FRNRAP. Germline trimming cut 1 base from V and 7 bases from J; bases unmatched to any gene: 7. CDR3 sequence reads: CASGLGGQGIRGYTF. DNA of the CDR3: TGTGCTAGTGGTTTGGGCGGACAGGGGATCCGTGGCTACACCTTC.

This clone was seen more than once but under ten times. This chain links TRBV7-8 with TRBJ1-3; D perhaps matches TRBD1 (6 bases). Trimming took 4 bases from V and 2 from J, leaving 15 bases between them. The CDR3 is 16 residues long. CDR1 is SGHVS, CDR2 FQNEAQ, per germline. The CDR3 bases are TGTGCCAGCAGCTCGCGAACGCAGGGGCCTGGAAACACCATATATTTT. It translates to CASSSRTQGPGNTIYF.

The count of this clone is one. This chain links TRBV4-1 with TRBJ1-6, with TRBD1 identical over 7 bases. V lost 1 base to trimming and J lost 3 bases; unmatched junction nucleotides: 3. This CDR3 has 16 amino acids. The germline V gene has CDR1 MGHRA and CDR2 YSYEKL. The DNA of the CDR3 is TGCGCCAGCAGCCAAGTCCCAGGGGGCTATAATTCACCCCTCCACTTT. Amino acid sequence: CASSQVPGGYNSPLHF.

CDR3 protein: CASRTRDRGYGYTF. The CDR3 DNA follows: TGTGCCAGCAGAACTCGGGACAGGGGTTATGGCTACACCTTC. The chain joins TRBV6-5 to TRBJ1-2, with 10 bases fitting TRBD1. Unmatched junction bases numbered 6, after V lost 6 bases and J lost 5 bases. This CDR3 is built from 14 residues. CDR1 and CDR2 from the germline V gene are MNHEY and SVGAGI.

This rearrangement joins TRBV19 to TRBJ1-6; 9 nucleotides align to TRBD1. Germline V gives CDR1 LNHDA, CDR2 SQIVND (reference sequence). Trimming at V came to 9 bases and at J to 10 bases, leaving 10 bases not matched to a gene. There are 14 residues in the CDR3. The CDR3 DNA sequence: TGTGCCAGCAGGGATGGGACAGGGAACTCACCCCTCCACTTT. It is translated as CASRDGTGNSPLHF. The complete variable domain, with remaining parts taken from reference TRBV19 and TRBJ1-6, reads DGGITQSPKYLFRKEGQNVTLSCEQNLNHDAMYWYRQDPGQGLRLIYYSQIVNDFQKGDIAEGYSVSREKKESFPLTVTSAQKNPTAFYLCASRDGTGNSPLHFGNGTRLTVT.

This clone was recorded a few times. This chain connects TRBV5-4 to TRBJ2-1; TRBD2 agrees at 12 bases. V shed 3 bases and J 2 bases; nucleotides not matched to a gene: 6. Germline V gene lookup returns CDR1 SGHNT and CDR2 YYREEE (reference sequence). This CDR3 comprises 17 residues. The CDR3 loop reads CASSWLGLAGTYNEQFF. As DNA, the CDR3 is TGTGCCAGCAGCTGGCTAGGACTAGCGGGGACCTACAATGAGCAGTTCTTC.

The table lists this clone with a few counts. The chain links TRBV10-3 to TRBJ2-2; TRBD1 matches at 10 bases. The V segment lost 4 bases and the J segment 4 bases; nucleotides outside the gene matches: 3. The CDR3 runs to 15 residues. The germline V gene encodes CDR1 ENHRY and CDR2 SYGVKD. CDR3 sequence reads: CAISVGTGATGELFF. CDR3 DNA sequence: TGTGCCATCAGTGTTGGGACAGGGGCCACCGGGGAGCTGTTTTTT.

The chain links TRBV4-2 to TRBJ1-1, with D unclear. CDR1 LGHNA and CDR2 YNFKEQ come from the germline V gene. The CDR3 totals 17 residues. Trimming pared 2 bases from V and 6 bases from J, leaving 22 bases between. This chain's CDR3 is CASSQYSGSGGISEAFF. DNA for the CDR3: TGTGCCAGCAGCCAATACTCAGGCAGCGGAGGGATCTCTGAAGCTTTCTTT.

This rearrangement joins TRBV30 to TRBJ2-7; possible D gene TRBD1, 5 bases. The V end was cut by 5 bases, the J end by 5 bases, with 22 bases between. Germline CDR1 reads GTSNPN; CDR2 reads SVGIG (reference sequence). This CDR3 region has 15 residues. In nucleotides, the CDR3 is TGTGCCTGGGAGTCCACAGACAGTCCCTGGAACGAGCAGTACTTC. Amino acid sequence: CAWESTDSPWNEQYF.

The chain combines TRBV10-3 with TRBJ2-5, with TRBD2 matching 7 bases. V shed 6 bases and J 4 bases; nucleotides not matched to a gene: 5. Per germline, CDR1 ENHRY and CDR2 SYGVKD. The length of the CDR3 is 13 residues. The CDR3 loop is CAISGGTGETQYF. In DNA, the CDR3 is TGTGCCATCAGCGGGGGGACGGGAGAGACCCAGTACTTC.

Worth noting for this clone: A junction end diverges from the germline sequence, so it may reflect a read error. This chain connects TRBV15 to TRBJ2-1; TRBD1 agrees at 9 bases. Per germline, CDR1 LNHNV and CDR2 YYDKDF (reference sequence). The length of the CDR3 is 15 residues. The CDR3 loop reads CSTSRVGDRDNEQFF. Here the CDR3 DNA reads TGTTCCACCAGCAGAGTCGGGGACAGGGACAATGAGCAGTTCTTC.

This clone was seen a single time. The rearrangement uses TRBV20-1 and TRBJ2-7, with a possible D match to TRBD1 (5 bases). The V gene's germline CDR1 is DFQATT and CDR2 SNEGSKA (reference sequence). Trimming removed 8 bases at V and 5 bases at J, with 13 bases between. The CDR3 length is 11 residues. The DNA for the CDR3 is TGCAGTCCCAGTGCAGGGAACGAGCAGTACTTC. It translates to CSPSAGNEQYF.

This clone has just one count. V usage is TRBV5-6 and J usage is TRBJ2-1; 13 bases align to TRBD2. The V segment lost 2 bases and the J segment 4 bases; nucleotides outside the gene matches: 3. This CDR3 is built from 16 residues. Per the germline V gene, CDR1 is SGHDT and CDR2 is YYEEEE. The CDR3 DNA is TGTGCCAGCAGCTTCTCGGGACTAGCGGGGTACAATGAGCAGTTCTTC. Translated, it gives CASSFSGLAGYNEQFF.

This clone has only a few counts. The J gene is TRBJ1-5, the V gene TRBV5-1, with TRBD1 matching 9 bases. The CDR3 is 14 amino acids. The germline CDR1 and CDR2 sequences are SGHRS and YFSETQ. V shed 4 bases, J shed 2 bases, and the junction held 1 base outside the gene matches. The CDR3 DNA reads TGCGCCAGCAGCCGGACAGGGGGCAATCAGCCCCAGCATTTT. As protein: CASSRTGGNQPQHF.

The J gene is TRBJ2-7, the V gene TRBV6-1, with 9 positions matching TRBD1. Germline values: CDR1 MNHNS, CDR2 SASEGT. This CDR3 has 19 residues. The V segment lost 1 base and the J segment 5 bases; nucleotides outside the gene matches: 18. The CDR3 region has the DNA TGTGCCAGCAGTGAAGGTCCGGTGGGTGGACAGGGGCTAATTGACGAGCAGTACTTC. It yields the protein CASSEGPVGGQGLIDEQYF.

In this sample, this clone turned up a few times. V and J are TRBV7-9 and TRBJ2-5; TRBD1 matches at 8 bases. Trimming took 2 bases from V and 4 from J; bases not matched to a gene: 9. The length of the CDR3 is 16 residues. Germline lookup yields CDR1 SEHNR and CDR2 FQNEAQ (reference sequence). In DNA, the CDR3 is TGTGCCAGCAGCTTAAACGACAGGGGTGGTGGAGAGACCCAGTACTTC. Its protein is CASSLNDRGGGETQYF.

This chain connects TRBV7-3 to TRBJ2-5; possible D gene TRBD2, 6 bases. CDR3 length: 17 amino acids. Trimming pared 2 bases from V and 0 bases from J, leaving 16 bases between. Germline-derived CDR1 and CDR2 are SGHTA and FQGTGA. CDR3 DNA: TGTGCCAGCAGCTTAGGCGGCCCCGGGACTGACCAAGAGACCCAGTACTTC. Translated: CASSLGGPGTDQETQYF.

The gene calls are TRBV19 and TRBJ1-2; D is unclear. The CDR3 extends over 16 amino acids. The V gene's germline CDR1 is LNHDA and CDR2 SQIVND (reference sequence). V was shortened by 1 base and J by 2 bases, with 14 bases between the two germline ends. As DNA, the CDR3 is TGTGCCAGTAGTATAGGCCTGGCAGACATCAACTATGGCTACACCTTC. This sequence encodes CASSIGLADINYGYTF.

On this clone itself: The junction differs from germline at one of its ends, possibly a read error. This chain links TRBV28 with TRBJ1-1; the D gene is possibly TRBD1 (5 bases). This CDR3 comprises 16 residues. Germline V gene data show CDR1 as MDHEN and CDR2 as SYDVKM. The CDR3 sequence: CARSFSPKGLYTEAFF. DNA of the CDR3: TGTGCCCGCAGTTTCAGTCCCAAGGGGCTGTACACTGAAGCTTTCTTT.

The count of this clone is one. The genes are TRBV6-4 and TRBJ1-6; D is perhaps TRBD1 (5 bases). Germline loops: CDR1 MRHNA, CDR2 SNTAGT. The CDR3 has 15 amino acids. V lost 6 bases and J lost 6, with 15 bases in between. The chain's CDR3 is CASREYGDSNSPLHF. For the CDR3, the DNA is TGTGCCAGCAGGGAATACGGGGACTCTAATTCACCCCTCCACTTT.

A word on this clone: Additional DNA sequences in this sample encode the identical CDR3. The chain couples TRBV11-2 to TRBJ1-1; 9 bases are a match to TRBD1. V was pared by 3 bases and J by 4 bases, with 0 bases of the junction left unmatched. Germline assignment: CDR1 SGHAT and CDR2 FQNNGV. The CDR3 contains 13 residues. CDR3 loop: CASSLDRGTEAFF. CDR3 nucleotides: TGTGCCAGCAGCTTGGACAGGGGCACTGAAGCTTTCTTT.

The chain is built from TRBV10-3 and TRBJ2-7; perhaps TRBD1 as D (5 bases). Looked up from germline, CDR1 is ENHRY and CDR2 is SYGVKD. V lost 4 bases, J lost 3 bases, and 10 bases lay in between. The length of the CDR3 is 13 residues. CDR3 DNA: TGTGCCATCAGTGGGCAGGGAAGCTACGAGCAGTACTTC. Its translation is CAISGQGSYEQYF.

The chain recombines TRBV4-1 with TRBJ1-2; TRBD1 agrees at 9 bases. V trimming: 4 bases; J trimming: 0 bases; junction bases outside the gene matches: 15. The CDR3 loop spans 19 amino acids. Germline lookup yields CDR1 MGHRA and CDR2 YSYEKL. As DNA, the CDR3 is TGCGCCAGCAGCCCTGGGGGCATAGACAGGGGGGAAGCTAACTATGGCTACACCTTC. This encodes CASSPGGIDRGEANYGYTF.

The chain links TRBV5-1 to TRBJ2-5; 11 bases line up with TRBD1. Germline V CDR1 and CDR2: SGHRS, YFSETQ. The V segment lost 3 bases and the J segment 4 bases; nucleotides outside the gene matches: 5. The CDR3 is 15 amino acids. The CDR3, as DNA: TGCGCCAGCAGCTCGGGACAGGGGGTGGGAGAGACCCAGTACTTC. Its translation is CASSSGQGVGETQYF.